These 17 T cell receptor beta chains were all obtained from the same sample, sequenced in a study of TIL therapy for anti-PD-1-resistant metastatic lung cancer. Sequencing used immunoSEQ v3. Libraries were prepared by immunoSEQ multiplex PCR; TCRdb keeps only in-frame clonotypes and omits some of them. The sample carries approximately 50,000 clones, approximately 79% recorded once. Time point noted: pre-treatment sample, taken before nivolumab and TIL therapy. Material: blood, obtained at baseline. The receptors derive from a man in his 70s with non-small cell lung cancer.

This clone came up a few times. This sequence joins TRBV28 and TRBJ1-4; the D is unclear. The germline CDR1 and CDR2 sequences are MDHEN and SYDVKM. The CDR3 loop spans 15 amino acids. V lost 6 bases and J 3 bases, leaving 14 bases between the germline ends. This CDR3 reads CASRIPGRANEKLFF. The CDR3 DNA sequence: TGTGCCAGCAGAATCCCGGGCCGTGCTAATGAAAAACTGTTTTTT.

The rearrangement uses TRBV5-1 and TRBJ1-2, with 7 bases matching TRBD1. Germline CDR1 and CDR2: SGHRS and YFSETQ. The CDR3 length is 15 residues. V dropped 4 bases and J dropped 4; count of bases not matched to a gene: 10. The CDR3 region has the DNA TGCGCCAGCAGCCCTGAGGGACAGAAAATCTATGGCTACACCTTC. Encoded protein: CASSPEGQKIYGYTF.

This sequence joins TRBV23-1 and TRBJ2-1; 10 bases match TRBD2. TRBV23-1 is an ORF for which the function is uncertain. J lost 7 bases, V lost 2 bases, and 8 bases had no gene match. The length of the CDR3 is 16 residues. CDR3 in DNA: TGCGCCAGCAGTCAAGACCCTAGCGGGAGTTCGAATGAGCAGTTCTTC. Translated: CASSQDPSGSSNEQFF.

This clone came up once. The V gene is TRBV9, the J gene TRBJ2-3, with 10 bases fitting TRBD2. The CDR3 length is 19 residues. After removal of 4 bases from V and 1 base from J, the junction contained 15 bases not matched to a gene. The germline V gene has CDR1 SGDLS and CDR2 YYNGEE. CDR3 loop: CASSPGASGSQQRTDTQYF. Here the CDR3 DNA reads TGTGCCAGCAGCCCCGGGGCTAGCGGGAGCCAACAGCGCACAGATACGCAGTATTTT.

The V call is TRBV15, the J call TRBJ2-7; D unclear. Germline values: CDR1 LNHNV, CDR2 YYDKDF (reference sequence). Trimming removed 1 base from V and 3 bases from J, with 10 bases in between. CDR3 size: 14 residues. CDR3 residues: CATSRGPQDYEQYF. The CDR3 DNA sequence: TGTGCCACCAGCAGAGGCCCTCAGGACTACGAGCAGTACTTC.

A few counts support this clone. The genes are TRBV19 and TRBJ2-1, with a weak D call TRBD2 (5 bases). The germline V gene has CDR1 LNHDA and CDR2 SQIVND (reference sequence). CDR3 length equals 15 residues. Trimming stripped 3 bases from V and 5 bases from J, with 14 bases between. For the CDR3, the DNA is TGTGCCAGTAGTATCAGTGGGAGAGGGAACAATGAGCAGTTCTTC. Translation gives CASSISGRGNNEQFF.

CDR3 coding DNA: TGCGCCAGCAGCACGGGAGACACAGATACGCAGTATTTT. Its translation is CASSTGDTDTQYF. The V gene is TRBV5-1, the J gene TRBJ2-3; maybe TRBD2 (6 bases). Trimming took 4 bases from V and 2 from J, leaving 8 bases between them. There are 13 residues in the CDR3. CDR1 and CDR2 from the germline V gene are SGHRS and YFSETQ.

The J gene is TRBJ2-7, the V gene TRBV2; the D gene is possibly TRBD2 (6 bases). The length of the CDR3 is 15 residues. Trimming shortened V by 6 bases and J by 0 bases, and 15 bases separated the two germline ends. Germline V CDR1 and CDR2: SNHLY, FYNNEI. The CDR3 region is CASSPGLSNSYEQYF. The CDR3 DNA is TGTGCCAGCAGCCCGGGACTCTCAAACTCCTACGAGCAGTACTTC.

This clone was counted only a few times. V and J are TRBV7-9 and TRBJ1-5; the D is unclear. The germline V and J ends were trimmed by 8 bases and 2 bases, with 10 bases remaining between them. Germline CDR1 is SEHNR and CDR2 is FQNEAQ (reference sequence). This CDR3 has 13 residues. The CDR3 loop reads CASARGGNQPQHF. The CDR3 bases are TGTGCCAGCGCCCGGGGAGGCAATCAGCCCCAGCATTTT.

The chain links TRBV14 to TRBJ1-1, with D maybe TRBD1 (5 bases). With 1 base removed from V and 2 bases from J, the gap between germline ends came to 11 bases. CDR1 is SGHDN, CDR2 FVKESK, per germline. CDR3 length: 15 amino acids. CDR3 residues: CASSQGRGANTEAFF. The DNA for the CDR3 is TGTGCCAGCAGCCAAGGGAGGGGCGCAAACACTGAAGCTTTCTTT.

The rearrangement uses TRBV20-1 and TRBJ2-1; D possibly corresponds to TRBD1 (6 bases). CDR3 length: 11 amino acids. Germline-derived CDR1 and CDR2 are DFQATT and SNEGSKA (reference sequence). V was clipped by 5 bases and J by 15 bases, with 17 bases between them. CDR3 DNA: TGCAGTGCTCCTCGGACTCAGGGGTCGTTCTTC. Its protein product is CSAPRTQGSFF.

The chain recombines TRBV5-4 with TRBJ1-1; D uncertain. Germline CDR1 and CDR2: SGHNT and YYREEE (reference sequence). CDR3 length: 15 residues. The V end lost 0 bases, the J end lost 1 base, and 10 bases lay between the germline ends. In DNA, the CDR3 is TGTGCCAGCAGCTTGGAAGGTGGCACGAACACTGAAGCTTTCTTT. This encodes CASSLEGGTNTEAFF.

The chain has TRBV9 and TRBJ1-3; D might be TRBD1 (5 bases). V was shortened by 5 bases and J by 0 bases, with 15 bases between the two germline ends. The CDR3 contains 16 residues. CDR1 and CDR2 (germline): SGDLS, YYNGEE. Written as DNA, the CDR3 is TGTGCCAGCAGTAACTCGGGGCCACGCTCTGGAAACACCATATATTTT. Encoded protein: CASSNSGPRSGNTIYF.

This clone was detected only once. The chain has TRBV28 and TRBJ1-2; 7 bases line up with TRBD1. CDR1 is MDHEN, CDR2 SYDVKM, per germline. Losses at the gene ends were 5 bases for V and 8 bases for J; bases not matched to a gene: 8. There are 13 residues in the CDR3. This CDR3 reads CASSRQGAPGYTF. CDR3 DNA: TGTGCCAGCAGTAGACAGGGTGCGCCCGGCTACACCTTC.

The V gene is TRBV28, the J gene TRBJ2-5, with D tentatively TRBD2 (6 bases). Germline loops: CDR1 MDHEN, CDR2 SYDVKM. V gave up 4 bases and J gave up 0 bases, with 15 bases separating them. The CDR3 is made up of 16 amino acids. The CDR3 sequence: CASSSLTRPNQETQYF. DNA of the CDR3: TGTGCCAGCAGTTCCTTGACTAGACCCAACCAAGAGACCCAGTACTTC.

The chain has TRBV27 and TRBJ2-7, with D perhaps TRBD2 (5 bases). This CDR3 contains 13 residues. From germline, CDR1 is MNHEY and CDR2 SMNVEV (reference sequence). V was trimmed by 3 bases and J by 6 bases, leaving 12 bases between them. The CDR3 DNA sequence: TGTGCCAGCAGTTTGTACTCGGGATCCGAGCAGTACTTC. This gives the protein CASSLYSGSEQYF.

This clone was found a few times. This sequence joins TRBV5-4 and TRBJ1-1, with D possibly TRBD1 on 6 matching bases. The CDR3 extends over 15 amino acids. Looked up from germline, CDR1 is SGHNT and CDR2 is YYREEE (reference sequence). With 1 base removed from V and 1 base from J, the gap between germline ends came to 11 bases. The CDR3 sequence: CASSLLVRGNTEAFF. CDR3 coding DNA: TGTGCCAGCAGCTTGCTGGTCAGGGGGAACACTGAAGCTTTCTTT.